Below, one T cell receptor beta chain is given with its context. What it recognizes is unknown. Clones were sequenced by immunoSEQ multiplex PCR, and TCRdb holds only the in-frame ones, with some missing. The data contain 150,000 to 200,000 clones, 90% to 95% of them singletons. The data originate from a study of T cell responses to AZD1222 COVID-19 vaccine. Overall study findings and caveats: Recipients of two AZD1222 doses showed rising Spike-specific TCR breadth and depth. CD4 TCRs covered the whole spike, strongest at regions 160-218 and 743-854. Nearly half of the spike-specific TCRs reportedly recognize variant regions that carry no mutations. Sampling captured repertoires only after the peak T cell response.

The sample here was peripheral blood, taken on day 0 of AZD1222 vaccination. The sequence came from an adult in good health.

CDR3 region: CAISERHYEQYF. The CDR3 coding sequence is TGTGCCATCAGCGAACGCCACTACGAGCAGTACTTC. The chain uses TRBV10-3 and TRBJ2-7; D call uncertain. From germline, CDR1 is ENHRY and CDR2 SYGVKD. Trimming removed 6 bases at V and 3 bases at J, with 9 bases between. CDR3 size: 12 residues.